What follows is one T cell receptor beta chain and its context. What it recognizes is unknown. Extracted RNA was reverse transcribed into cDNA, the sequencing template. Using immunoSEQ multiplex PCR, the repertoire was profiled, and TCRdb retains in-frame clones only, with some absent. This sample carries about 280,000 clones, roughly 64% of them seen once, and the ten largest clones take under 2%. The sample belongs to a study of CD8+ T cells in alopecia areata. Study at large: Among treated patients, oral tofacitinib was administered at 5 to 10 mg twice daily.

The sample's treatment: oral pan-JAK inhibitor, 5-10 mg twice daily. Those with alopecia areata gave lesional scalp punch biopsies and peripheral blood. Per the germline V gene, CDR1 is MNHEY and CDR2 is SMNVEV (reference sequence). The trim removed 3 bases at V and 4 bases at J, leaving 8 bases unmatched. The CDR3 runs to 16 residues. Overall study findings and caveats: Tofacitinib yielded significantly lower scalp clonality and fewer expanded CD8+ clones among the top 100.

The sequence derives from a human donor with alopecia areata. This chain uses TRBV27 with TRBJ1-1, with TRBD1 matching over 10 bases. The starting material was CD4+ T cells sorted from blood, obtained at week 24, from a patient treated with tofacitinib. CDR3 amino acids: CASSLFRDRGGTEAFF. As DNA, the CDR3 is TGTGCCAGCAGTTTGTTTCGGGACAGGGGTGGCACTGAAGCTTTCTTT.